The 9 T cell receptor beta chains reported below all come from one sample, sequenced in a study of cytomegalovirus exposure and HLA in healthy donors. Amplification used 60 Vbeta primers and 13 Jbeta primers. Only in-frame clones appear in the TCRdb table, and some are missing; sequencing was by immunoSEQ multiplex PCR. The data hold about 94,000 clones, with 50% to 75% observed a single time. The specimen was PBMCs. The receptors were gathered from a man aged 25 to 45 in good health and CMV-seronegative.

In its sample, this clone was seen a few times. The J gene is TRBJ2-3, the V gene TRBV5-6; 10 bases fit TRBD2. V was clipped by 4 bases and J by 5 bases; unmatched bases: 4. The CDR3 has 14 residues. CDR1 and CDR2 (germline): SGHDT, YYEEEE. CDR3 loop: CASSSLAGVDTQYF. The DNA for the CDR3 is TGTGCCAGCAGCAGTCTAGCGGGAGTAGATACGCAGTATTTT.

This chain links TRBV10-1 with TRBJ2-2; 7 nucleotides line up with TRBD2. J gave up 8 bases and V 2 bases, and 11 bases lay outside the gene matches. Germline V gives CDR1 WNHNN, CDR2 SYGVQD (reference sequence). This CDR3 is 16 amino acids long. The CDR3 DNA reads as TGCGCCAGCAGTGAGATTGAAGCTAGCGGTACAGGGGAGCTGTTTTTT. This gives the protein CASSEIEASGTGELFF.

V is TRBV5-1 and J is TRBJ2-3, with 8 bases fitting TRBD2. The CDR3 has 16 amino acids. The germline CDR1 and CDR2 sequences are SGHRS and YFSETQ. J lost 5 bases, V lost 3 bases, and 11 bases had no gene match. The CDR3 DNA sequence: TGCGCCAGCAGCTCTATGACGCTTCTAGCGGGAGATACGCAGTATTTT. Translated: CASSSMTLLAGDTQYF.

This chain connects TRBV18 to TRBJ1-1; D unresolved. Trimming removed 4 bases at V and 1 base at J, with 7 bases between. CDR3 length: 13 amino acids. Germline V gene sequence: CDR1 KGHSH, CDR2 LQKENI. Here the CDR3 reads CASSQSSNTEAFF. The DNA of the CDR3 is TGTGCCAGCTCACAATCCTCGAACACTGAAGCTTTCTTT.

The genes are TRBV5-4 and TRBJ1-5, with 8 positions matching TRBD1. V was clipped by 3 bases and J by 1 base; unmatched bases: 0. This CDR3 contains 14 residues. CDR1 is SGHNT, CDR2 YYREEE, per germline (reference sequence). For the CDR3, the DNA is TGTGCCAGCAGCTCAGGGGGCAGCAATCAGCCCCAGCATTTT. Protein sequence: CASSSGGSNQPQHF.

This clone was recorded only once. The chain combines TRBV6-6 with TRBJ2-7; the match to TRBD1 covers 7 bases. Trimming removed 6 bases from V and 5 bases from J; junction bases left unmatched: 10. This CDR3 contains 14 residues. The V gene's germline CDR1 is MNHNY and CDR2 SVGAGI (reference sequence). CDR3 nucleotides: TGTGCCAGCAGGCAACAGGGGTTCATCCACGAGCAGTACTTC. The encoded protein is CASRQQGFIHEQYF.

The chain carries TRBV10-1 and TRBJ2-1, with TRBD2 matching 7 bases. The germline CDR1 and CDR2 sequences are WNHNN and SYGVQD (reference sequence). This CDR3 is built from 16 residues. V lost 1 base, J lost 9 bases, and 12 bases stayed unmatched. CDR3 nucleotides: TGCGCCAGCAGTGAGTTCCGTAGCGGGCATGGGGCTGAGCAGTTCTTC. It specifies CASSEFRSGHGAEQFF.

The V gene is TRBV2, the J gene TRBJ2-3; 9 bases align to TRBD2. This CDR3 is 13 amino acids long. In germline, CDR1 is SNHLY, CDR2 FYNNEI. The junction had 6 bases not matched to a gene; V was cut back by 11 bases and J by 3 bases. The CDR3 reads CAGGRGMTDTQYF. In DNA form, the CDR3 reads TGTGCCGGCGGGAGGGGGATGACAGATACGCAGTATTTT. Looking up the rest from reference TRBV2 and TRBJ2-3 gives the full variable domain: EPEVTQTPSHQVTQMGQEVILRCVPISNHLYFYWYRQILGQKVEFLVSFYNNEISEKSEIFDDQFSVERPDGSNFTLKIRSTKLEDSAMYFCAGGRGMTDTQYFGPGTRLTVL.

This clone came up once. The germline gene is not matched at one end of the junction; a read error may be the cause. V is TRBV5-1 and J is TRBJ1-5; a weak D match, TRBD1 (5 bases). CDR3 length: 14 residues. Germline CDR1 reads SGHRS; CDR2 reads YFSETQ. The DNA of the CDR3 is TGTGCCAGCAGCCCGGGAGGGGATAATCAGCCCCAGCATTTT. As protein: CASSPGGDNQPQHF.